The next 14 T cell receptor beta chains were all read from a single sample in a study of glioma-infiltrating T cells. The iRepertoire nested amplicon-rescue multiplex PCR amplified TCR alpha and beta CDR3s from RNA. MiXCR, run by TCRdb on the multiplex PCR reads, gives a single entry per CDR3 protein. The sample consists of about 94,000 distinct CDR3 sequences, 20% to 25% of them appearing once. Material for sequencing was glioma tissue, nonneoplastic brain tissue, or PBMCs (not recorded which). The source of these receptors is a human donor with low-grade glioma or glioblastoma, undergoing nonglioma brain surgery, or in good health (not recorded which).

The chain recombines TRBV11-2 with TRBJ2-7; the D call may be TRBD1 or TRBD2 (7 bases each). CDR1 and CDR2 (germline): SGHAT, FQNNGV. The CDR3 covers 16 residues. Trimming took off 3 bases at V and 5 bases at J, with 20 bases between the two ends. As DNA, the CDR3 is TGTGCCAGCAGCTTCGAACAGGGGAGGGCCCGACACGAGCAGTACTTC. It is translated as CASSFEQGRARHEQYF.

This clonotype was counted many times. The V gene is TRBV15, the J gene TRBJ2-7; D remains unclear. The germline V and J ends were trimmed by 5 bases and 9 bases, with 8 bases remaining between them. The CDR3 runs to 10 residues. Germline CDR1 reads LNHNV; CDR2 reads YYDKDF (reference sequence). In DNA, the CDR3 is TGTGCCACCAGCCCGAGAGCGCAGTACTTC. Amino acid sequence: CATSPRAQYF.

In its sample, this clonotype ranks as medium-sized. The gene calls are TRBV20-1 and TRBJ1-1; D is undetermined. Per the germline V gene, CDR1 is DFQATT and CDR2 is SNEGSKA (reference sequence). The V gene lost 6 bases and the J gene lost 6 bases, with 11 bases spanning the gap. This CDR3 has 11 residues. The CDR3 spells CSAQYGAEAFF. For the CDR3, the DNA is TGCAGTGCCCAGTACGGGGCTGAAGCTTTCTTT.

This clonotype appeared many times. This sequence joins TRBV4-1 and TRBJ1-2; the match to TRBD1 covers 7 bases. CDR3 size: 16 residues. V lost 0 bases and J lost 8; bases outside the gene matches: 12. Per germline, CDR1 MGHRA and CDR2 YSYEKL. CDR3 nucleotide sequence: TGCGCCAGCAGCCAAGAGAGGGGCAGGGGGACATGGGGCTACACCTTC. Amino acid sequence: CASSQERGRGTWGYTF.

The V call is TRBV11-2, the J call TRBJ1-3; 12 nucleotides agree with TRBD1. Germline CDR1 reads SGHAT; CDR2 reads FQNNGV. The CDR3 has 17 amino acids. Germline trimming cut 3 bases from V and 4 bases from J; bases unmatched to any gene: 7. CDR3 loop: CASSFLGQGALGNTIYF. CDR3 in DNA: TGTGCCAGCAGCTTCCTGGGACAGGGGGCGCTCGGAAACACCATATATTTT.

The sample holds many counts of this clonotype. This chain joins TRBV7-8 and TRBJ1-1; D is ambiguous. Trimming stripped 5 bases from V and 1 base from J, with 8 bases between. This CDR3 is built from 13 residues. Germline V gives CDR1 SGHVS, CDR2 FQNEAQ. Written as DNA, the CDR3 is TGTGCCAGCAGCGTCGACGCGAACACTGAAGCTTTCTTT. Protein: CASSVDANTEAFF.

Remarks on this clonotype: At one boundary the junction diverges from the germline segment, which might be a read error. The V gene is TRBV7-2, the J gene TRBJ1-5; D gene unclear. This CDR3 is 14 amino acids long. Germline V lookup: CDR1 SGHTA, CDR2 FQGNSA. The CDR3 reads CASILGGYNQPQHF. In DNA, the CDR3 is TGTGCCAGCATCTTAGGAGGGTATAATCAGCCCCAGCATTTT.

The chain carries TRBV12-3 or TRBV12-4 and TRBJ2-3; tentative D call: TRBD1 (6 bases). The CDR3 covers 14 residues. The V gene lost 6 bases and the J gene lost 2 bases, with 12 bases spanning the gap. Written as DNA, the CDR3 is TGTGCCAGCAGAAGGACAGCCTACACAGATACGCAGTATTTT. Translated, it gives CASRRTAYTDTQYF.

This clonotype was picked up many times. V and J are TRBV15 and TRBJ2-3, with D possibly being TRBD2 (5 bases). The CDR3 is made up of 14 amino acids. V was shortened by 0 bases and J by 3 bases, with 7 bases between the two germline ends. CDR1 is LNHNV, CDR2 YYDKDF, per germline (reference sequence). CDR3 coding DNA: TGTGCCACCAGCAGAGATCGAGGGACAGATACGCAGTATTTT. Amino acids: CATSRDRGTDTQYF.

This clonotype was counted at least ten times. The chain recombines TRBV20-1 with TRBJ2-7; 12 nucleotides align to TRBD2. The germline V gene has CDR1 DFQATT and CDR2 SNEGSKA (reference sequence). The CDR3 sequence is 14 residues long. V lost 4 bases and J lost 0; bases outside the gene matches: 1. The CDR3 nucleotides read TGCAGTGCTACTAGCGGGAGGGCCTCCTACGAGCAGTACTTC. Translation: CSATSGRASYEQYF.

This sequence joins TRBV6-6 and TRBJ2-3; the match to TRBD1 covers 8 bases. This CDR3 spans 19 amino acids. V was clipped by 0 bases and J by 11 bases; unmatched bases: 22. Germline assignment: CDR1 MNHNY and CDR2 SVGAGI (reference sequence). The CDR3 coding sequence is TGTGCCAGCAGTTACTCGATAGGCCTGACCGGGACAGGTATTCCCGGGCAGTATTTT. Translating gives CASSYSIGLTGTGIPGQYF.

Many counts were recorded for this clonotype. The CDR3 bases are TGTGCCAGCCGACAAGCAGGGCGCACAGATACGCAGTATTTT. Protein sequence: CASRQAGRTDTQYF. This chain connects TRBV12-3 or TRBV12-4 to TRBJ2-3, with D maybe TRBD1 (5 bases). The CDR3 is made up of 14 amino acids. V lost 8 bases, J lost 1 base, and 13 bases lay in between.

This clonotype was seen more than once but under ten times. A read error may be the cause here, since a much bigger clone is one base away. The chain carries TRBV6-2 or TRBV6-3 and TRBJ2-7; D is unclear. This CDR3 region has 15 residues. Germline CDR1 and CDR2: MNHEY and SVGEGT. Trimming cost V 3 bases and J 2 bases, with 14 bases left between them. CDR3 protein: CASSYVLVGPYEQYF. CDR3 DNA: TGTGCCAGCAGTTATGTCCTTGTCGGCCCCTACGAGCAGTACTTC.

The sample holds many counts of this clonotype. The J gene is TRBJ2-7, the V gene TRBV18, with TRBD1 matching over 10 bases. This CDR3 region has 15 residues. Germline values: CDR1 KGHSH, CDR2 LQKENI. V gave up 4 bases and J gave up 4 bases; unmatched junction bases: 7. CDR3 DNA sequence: TGTGCCAGCTCACTTACGGACAGGGGGTCTTACGAGCAGTACTTC. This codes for CASSLTDRGSYEQYF. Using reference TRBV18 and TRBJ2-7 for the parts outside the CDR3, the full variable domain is NAGVMQNPRHLVRRRGQEARLRCSPMKGHSHVYWYRQLPEEGLKFMVYLQKENIIDESGMPKERFSAEFPKEGPSILRIQQVVRGDSAAYFCASSLTDRGSYEQYFGPGTRLTVT.